This T cell receptor beta chain appears in the sequencing data of a study of blood T cell repertoires in COVID-19. Study as a whole: In each case, the material was cDNA or gDNA derived from T cells, B-cell-depleted T cells, or PBMCs.

The junction had 14 bases not matched to a gene; V was cut back by 5 bases and J by 5 bases. CDR3 length equals 17 residues. Germline V gives CDR1 SGHTA, CDR2 FQGNSA. The method was immunoSEQ multiplex PCR; TCRdb's version includes in-frame clones alone and lacks a portion of them. The table lists approximately 300,000 clones, roughly 90% of them singletons. The clonotype comes from a woman aged 45-59 years with active or convalescent COVID-19. This chain connects TRBV7-2 to TRBJ2-3; 9 positions match TRBD2. The sample comprised peripheral blood. The CDR3 here is CASSPGRGREGGDTQYF. The CDR3 nucleotides are TGTGCCAGCAGCCCAGGAAGAGGGCGGGAGGGCGGAGATACGCAGTATTTT.